This T cell receptor (beta chain) comes out of a study of cytomegalovirus exposure and HLA in healthy donors. The assay was immunoSEQ multiplex PCR, and TCRdb's table has in-frame clones only and misses some. The data contain around 170,000 clones, 88% of them singletons. Study-level findings and limits: Subsequent analysis of the 110 or so validation repertoires found a tendency for first-cohort TCR clusters to co-occur. A few chains tied to CMV proved CMV antigen-specific in vitro. The study recorded 160 or so TCR beta chains that were cytomegalovirus-associated.

The J segment lost 5 bases and the V segment lost 2 bases, leaving 2 bases of the junction unmatched. The CDR3 covers 13 residues. Germline V lookup: CDR1 SGHRS, CDR2 YFSETQ. The validation cohort, a group of 130 or so subjects, included the donors and was separate from the roughly 700-subject first cohort. As concerns this clone: The target antigen is unknown.

The TCR originated in a man younger than 35 in good health and CMV-seronegative. The V gene is TRBV5-1, the J gene TRBJ1-1; 8 bases agree with TRBD1. Sample: PBMCs. The CDR3 nucleotides read TGCGCCAGCAGCTTAGGGACAGGTACTGAAGCTTTCTTT. Translating it yields CASSLGTGTEAFF.